The 8 T cell receptor beta chains presented below share a single source sample, sequenced in a study of blood T cell repertoires in COVID-19. Produced via immunoSEQ multiplex PCR; TCRdb's table is partial and in-frame only. Here the sample spans 85,000 to 95,000 clones, 76% being singletons. Sequenced material: peripheral blood. The receptors shown here come from a man between 65 and 79 years old with acute or convalescent COVID-19.

The chain carries TRBV6-5 and TRBJ2-7; 8 bases are a match to TRBD1. This CDR3 has 15 amino acids. The V gene's germline CDR1 is MNHEY and CDR2 SVGAGI. V lost 7 bases, J lost 2 bases, and 10 bases stayed unmatched. CDR3 DNA sequence: TGTGCCAGCACCAGCCCGGACAGGGATGCCTACGAGCAGTACTTC. This sequence encodes CASTSPDRDAYEQYF.

The rearrangement links TRBV5-1 to TRBJ1-1; 8 bases align to TRBD1. The CDR3 covers 14 residues. V shed 0 bases and J 4 bases; nucleotides not matched to a gene: 2. Germline CDR1 and CDR2: SGHRS and YFSETQ. CDR3 sequence reads: CASSLGTGSTEAFF. CDR3 DNA sequence: TGCGCCAGCAGCTTGGGGACAGGGAGCACTGAAGCTTTCTTT. Filled out from reference TRBV5-1 and TRBJ1-1, the complete variable domain reads KAGVTQTPRYLIKTRGQQVTLSCSPISGHRSVSWYQQTPGQGLQFLFEYFSETQRNKGNFPGRFSGRQFSNSRSEMNVSTLELGDSALYLCASSLGTGSTEAFFGQGTRLTVV.

The chain joins TRBV29-1 to TRBJ1-1; 10 positions agree with TRBD1. The CDR3 is 16 residues long. Unmatched junction bases numbered 11, after V lost 7 bases and J lost 0 bases. Germline V lookup: CDR1 SQVTM, CDR2 ANQGSEA. CDR3 sequence reads: CSARKTGGLMNTEAFF. The DNA of the CDR3 is TGCAGCGCCCGAAAGACAGGGGGCCTCATGAACACTGAAGCTTTCTTT.

This rearrangement joins TRBV29-1 to TRBJ1-2, with 7 bases aligning to TRBD1. The V segment lost 4 bases and the J segment 8 bases; nucleotides outside the gene matches: 10. Per the germline V gene, CDR1 is SQVTM and CDR2 is ANQGSEA. This CDR3 has 13 amino acids. The CDR3 sequence: CSVAQGKSDGYTF. For the CDR3, the DNA is TGCAGCGTTGCACAGGGGAAGTCGGACGGCTACACCTTC.

The genes are TRBV2 and TRBJ1-2; D is uncertain. The germline gives CDR1 SNHLY, CDR2 FYNNEI. The CDR3 contains 15 residues. The ends were cut back, 1 base at V and 1 base at J, with 10 bases in the middle. CDR3 amino acids: CASSEGRRLNYGYTF. In DNA, the CDR3 is TGTGCCAGCAGTGAAGGGCGGCGACTTAACTATGGCTACACCTTC.

This sequence joins TRBV19 and TRBJ2-3, with 8 nucleotides matching TRBD2. The CDR3 extends over 15 amino acids. V trimming: 5 bases; J trimming: 0 bases; junction bases outside the gene matches: 4. CDR1 and CDR2 (germline): LNHDA, SQIVND (reference sequence). The CDR3 nucleotides read TGTGCCAGTAGTGCGGGAGGTTCTAGCACAGATACGCAGTATTTT. Its protein product is CASSAGGSSTDTQYF.

The CDR3 nucleotides read TGTGCCAGCAGCTTGGGCGGGGACTATGGCTACACCTTC. It is translated as CASSLGGDYGYTF. The chain is built from TRBV5-6 and TRBJ1-2; D unresolved. Trimming left V 0 bases short and J 3 bases short, with 6 bases between. Germline CDR1 is SGHDT and CDR2 is YYEEEE. This CDR3 has 13 residues.

On this clone: The sample holds other DNA sequences that translate to the same CDR3. The chain couples TRBV2 to TRBJ1-5, with D possibly TRBD1 on 5 matching bases. Trimming removed 3 bases at V and 0 bases at J, with 6 bases between. The CDR3 sequence is 14 residues long. The germline V gene encodes CDR1 SNHLY and CDR2 FYNNEI. This CDR3 is CASSETASNQPQHF. The CDR3 DNA sequence: TGTGCCAGCAGTGAGACAGCTAGCAATCAGCCCCAGCATTTT.